The next 11 T cell receptor beta chains were all read from a single sample in a study of OX40 agonist ivuxolimab in advanced cancers. Assay used: immunoSEQ multiplex PCR; TCRdb lists only in-frame clones, some missing. This table holds approximately 40,000 clones, approximately 80% found once. The sequencing used CD4+ or CD8+ T cells sorted from blood, collected in a trial of the OX40 agonist ivuxolimab. The source of these receptors is an adult with an advanced solid tumor such as melanoma, head and neck, liver or kidney cancer.

This clone was seen only once. The rearrangement uses TRBV10-3 and TRBJ2-1; 7 bases fit TRBD1. The CDR3 has 16 residues. With V trimmed by 6 bases and J by 5 bases, 13 bases remained unmatched. The V gene's germline CDR1 is ENHRY and CDR2 SYGVKD. The CDR3 spells CAISAPPRQGDNEQFF. CDR3 coding DNA: TGTGCCATCAGCGCCCCGCCGCGACAGGGTGACAATGAGCAGTTCTTC.

This clone was seen a handful of times. The chain has TRBV28 and TRBJ2-7; no clear D gene. Trimming shortened V by 3 bases and J by 1 base, and 10 bases separated the two germline ends. The CDR3 extends over 14 amino acids. Germline assignment: CDR1 MDHEN and CDR2 SYDVKM. CDR3 in DNA: TGTGCCAGCAGTTTTCTTGTCCGTTCCTACGAGCAGTACTTC. Protein sequence: CASSFLVRSYEQYF.

The genes are TRBV7-9 and TRBJ2-7; 8 positions agree with TRBD1. This CDR3 has 14 amino acids. The J segment lost 4 bases and the V segment lost 5 bases, leaving 7 bases of the junction unmatched. Germline V gene sequence: CDR1 SEHNR, CDR2 FQNEAQ (reference sequence). CDR3 sequence: CASSPTRGLYEQYF. The CDR3 bases are TGTGCCAGCAGCCCTACCAGGGGGCTGTACGAGCAGTACTTC.

The chain is built from TRBV27 and TRBJ2-1, with a weak D call TRBD1 (8 bases). The CDR3 is made up of 15 amino acids. Trimming pared 4 bases from V and 5 bases from J, leaving 15 bases between. Germline values: CDR1 MNHEY, CDR2 SMNVEV (reference sequence). The CDR3 DNA follows: TGTGCCAGCAGTTCCACAGGGGGGGTTCACAATGAGCAGTTCTTC. It yields the protein CASSSTGGVHNEQFF.

V is TRBV9 and J is TRBJ2-1; 8 nucleotides align to TRBD1. The CDR3 extends over 16 amino acids. Losses at the gene ends were 3 bases for V and 1 base for J; bases not matched to a gene: 6. CDR1 is SGDLS, CDR2 YYNGEE, per germline. The CDR3 bases are TGTGCCAGCAGCGAAAGGAGACAGGGGTCCTACAATGAGCAGTTCTTC. It translates to CASSERRQGSYNEQFF.

V usage is TRBV27 and J usage is TRBJ1-2; 10 bases fit TRBD1. Germline CDR1 MNHEY, CDR2 SMNVEV (reference sequence). This CDR3 comprises 17 residues. The trim removed 1 base at V and 5 bases at J, leaving 10 bases unmatched. The CDR3 spells CASSLLDRGKIRYGYTF. Written as DNA, the CDR3 is TGTGCCAGCAGTTTATTGGACAGGGGGAAAATTAGGTATGGCTACACCTTC.

V gene TRBV4-2 combines with J gene TRBJ2-3, with D possibly being TRBD1 (6 bases). V shed 3 bases and J shed 0 bases, with 19 bases lying between them. The germline V gene encodes CDR1 LGHNA and CDR2 YNFKEQ. The CDR3 is 18 residues long. As DNA, the CDR3 is TGTGCCAGCAGCCAGGACGGTACAGGGACCTATAGCACAGATACGCAGTATTTT. Translation gives CASSQDGTGTYSTDTQYF.

This sequence joins TRBV9 and TRBJ1-1; 10 bases align to TRBD1. This CDR3 region has 15 residues. The germline V gene has CDR1 SGDLS and CDR2 YYNGEE. Germline trimming cut 4 bases from V and 1 base from J; bases unmatched to any gene: 4. In DNA, the CDR3 is TGTGCCAGCAGCCCCCGACAGGGGGCGAACACTGAAGCTTTCTTT. It encodes CASSPRQGANTEAFF.

This clone occurred once. The chain carries TRBV4-1 and TRBJ2-5; 12 bases fit TRBD2. Germline-derived CDR1 and CDR2 are MGHRA and YSYEKL. The junction had 10 bases not matched to a gene; V was cut back by 0 bases and J by 5 bases. The CDR3 consists of 18 residues. The CDR3 region is CASSQDSLAGGPRETQYF. In DNA, the CDR3 is TGCGCCAGCAGCCAAGATAGTCTAGCGGGAGGGCCACGGGAGACCCAGTACTTC.

The rearrangement uses TRBV28 and TRBJ2-5; 8 nucleotides line up with TRBD2. The CDR3 is made up of 17 amino acids. Looked up from germline, CDR1 is MDHEN and CDR2 is SYDVKM. V gave up 1 base and J gave up 2 bases; unmatched junction bases: 9. The CDR3 region has the DNA TGTGCCAGCAGTTTATCTTTAGTAGCGGGGCTACAAGAGACCCAGTACTTC. This sequence encodes CASSLSLVAGLQETQYF.

The genes are TRBV5-1 and TRBJ2-6; 15 positions match TRBD2. V lost 4 bases, J lost 0 bases, and 14 bases stayed unmatched. The V gene's germline CDR1 is SGHRS and CDR2 YFSETQ. The CDR3 has 22 amino acids. The CDR3 sequence is CASSHHRTSGRALPSGANVLTF. CDR3 coding DNA: TGCGCCAGCAGCCACCACCGGACTAGCGGGAGGGCCCTACCCTCTGGGGCCAACGTCCTGACTTTC.